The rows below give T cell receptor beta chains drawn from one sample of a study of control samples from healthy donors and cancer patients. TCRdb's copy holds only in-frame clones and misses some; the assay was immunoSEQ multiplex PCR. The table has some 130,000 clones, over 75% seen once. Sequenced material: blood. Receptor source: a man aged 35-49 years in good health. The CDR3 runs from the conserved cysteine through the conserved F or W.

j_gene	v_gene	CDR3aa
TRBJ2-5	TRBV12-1	CASSSTQGGETQYF
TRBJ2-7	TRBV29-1	CSVEGTGGAGEQYF
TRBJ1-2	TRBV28	CASTDSINYGYTF
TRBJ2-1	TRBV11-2	CASSLARYNEQFF
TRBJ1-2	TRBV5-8	CASSSGGQGNSGGYTF
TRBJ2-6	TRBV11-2	CASSLRPGANVLTF
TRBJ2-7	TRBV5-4	CASSFRGQGFPSEQYF
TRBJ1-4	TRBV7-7	CASSFWLIFGQNEKLFF
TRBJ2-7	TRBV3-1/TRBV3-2	CASSPSERASYEQYF
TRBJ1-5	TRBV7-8	CASSSLQGGTNNQPQHF
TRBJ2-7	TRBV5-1	CASSDRGRINEQYF
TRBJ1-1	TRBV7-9	CASSFLRTVNTEAFF
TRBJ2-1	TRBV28	CASRPGTRATDEQFF
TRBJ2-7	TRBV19	CASSNVQGIPYEQYF
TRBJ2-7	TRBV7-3	CASSLESIPSYEQYF
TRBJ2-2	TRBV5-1	CASSDGLDPGELFF
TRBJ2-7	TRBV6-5	CASRAQQGYNYEQYF
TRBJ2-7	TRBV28	CARRLAGNSYEQYF
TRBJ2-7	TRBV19	CASSIRHLYSYEQYF
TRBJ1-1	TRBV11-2	CASSLWDRTIEAFF
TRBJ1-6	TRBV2	CASSERSYNSPLHF
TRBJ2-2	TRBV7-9	CASGPPLAGELFF
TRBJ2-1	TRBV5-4	CASSLRVRGGRNEQFF
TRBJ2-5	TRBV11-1	CASSLRLARETQYF
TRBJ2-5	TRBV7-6	CASSLSSGGLQETQYF
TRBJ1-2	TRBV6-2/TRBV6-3	CASSRDLLYGYTF
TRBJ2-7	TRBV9	CASSAGTGIPYEQYF
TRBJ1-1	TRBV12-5	CASGPDNRNTEAFF
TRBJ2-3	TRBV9	CASSVGVASTDTQYF
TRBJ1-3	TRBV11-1	CASSRYDLNSGNTIYF
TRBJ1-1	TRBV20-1	CSARLVPEAFF
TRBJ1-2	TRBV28	CASSFPTTHYGYTF
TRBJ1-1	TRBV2	CASSELGEAFF
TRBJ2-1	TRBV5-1	CASSHGNEQFF
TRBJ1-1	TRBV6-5	CASRVVSGTEAFF
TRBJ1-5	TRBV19	CASSIAGLGQPQHF
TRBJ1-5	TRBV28	CASRKSGSNQPQHF